The clone carrying this T cell receptor beta chain was counted only a few times. The antigen is undetermined. The sample belongs to a study of T cells in Graves' hyperthyroidism and ophthalmopathy. Overall study results and limits: In blood, most of the thyroid clonotypes expanded above 0.001 were also present. A model using 13 V-J features told ophthalmopathy apart from stable hyperthyroidism.

The TCR beta CDR3 regions underwent amplification using RNA transcripts as the source. The HTBI primer set served for first-round RT-PCR of the TCR CDR3. TCRdb independently ran MiXCR on the multiplex PCR reads; one entry per CDR3 protein. This sample has around 700,000 distinct CDR3 sequences, with approximately 18% found just once. V was shortened by 5 bases and J by 6 bases, with 13 bases between the two germline ends. Per the germline V gene, CDR1 is SEHNR and CDR2 is FQNEAQ (reference sequence). This CDR3 contains 13 residues. Patients were excluded because of uncontrolled infection, other autoimmune disease, pregnancy or lactation. Predating any ophthalmopathy symptoms, the blood sample was taken at first hyperthyroidism diagnosis.

The sequenced sample consisted of blood. The clonotype comes from a woman aged 50 to 60 with Graves' hyperthyroidism that later progressed to Graves' ophthalmopathy. The J gene is TRBJ1-2, the V gene TRBV7-9; no definite D call. The DNA of the CDR3 is TGTGCCAGCAGCCGGACGGGTTATGATGGCTACACCTTC. Its translation is CASSRTGYDGYTF.